The sequence of this T cell receptor beta chain was determined in a study of neoadjuvant nivolumab and ipilimumab in lung cancer. Study information: Patients got nivolumab 3 mg/kg on days 1, 15 and 29; combination added ipilimumab 1 mg/kg day 1.

Profiling relied on immunoSEQ multiplex PCR, and the TCRdb table lists in-frame clones only, not all of them. The top ten hold more than 2.5% of the sample, which has roughly 9,000 clones, 77% seen once. In the case of this clone: Its antigen is not known.

Findings of the study overall: Only a single major-pathologic-response sample was available for clonality analysis. Only two of four nivolumab-treated tumors gained richness and clonality by surgery.

From germline, CDR1 is MNHEY and CDR2 SMNVEV (reference sequence). The CDR3 is 14 amino acids. V lost 7 bases and J lost 4; bases outside the gene matches: 4. The chain has TRBV27 and TRBJ2-1, with 10 bases aligning to TRBD2. The starting material was tumor tissue, obtained after neoadjuvant nivolumab, alone or with ipilimumab, at or shortly before surgery. This TCR derives from an adult with non-small cell lung cancer. The CDR3 coding sequence is TGTGCCAGCATTAGCGGGAGGCGGTACAATGAGCAGTTCTTC. Translated, it gives CASISGRRYNEQFF.